The 20 T cell receptor beta chains in this list originate from one sample, sequenced in a study of blood T cell repertoires in COVID-19. Data came from immunoSEQ multiplex PCR; TCRdb stores just in-frame clones and leaves some out. The sample consists of 290,000 or so clones, 90% of them appearing once. Sequencing input: PBMCs or T cells enriched from blood (not recorded which). These receptors were collected from a woman under 30 with acute COVID-19.

The chain joins TRBV6-1 to TRBJ1-1; D is unresolved. The CDR3 is 15 residues long. Trimming shortened V by 0 bases and J by 1 base, and 9 bases separated the two germline ends. From germline, CDR1 is MNHNS and CDR2 SASEGT. The CDR3 coding sequence is TGTGCCAGCAGTGAAGCGGCGGTTTCGAACACTGAAGCTTTCTTT. Its translation: CASSEAAVSNTEAFF.

This clone was seen only a few times. The chain has TRBV11-2 and TRBJ2-5; 7 bases match TRBD1. J gave up 5 bases and V 2 bases, and 5 bases lay outside the gene matches. This CDR3 spans 14 amino acids. Germline CDR1 reads SGHAT; CDR2 reads FQNNGV. The CDR3 loop is CASSLLTGSETQYF. The CDR3 DNA reads TGTGCCAGCAGCTTACTGACAGGGTCGGAGACCCAGTACTTC.

The J gene is TRBJ1-5, the V gene TRBV27; 7 bases are shared with TRBD1. The CDR3 sequence is 15 residues long. In germline, CDR1 is MNHEY, CDR2 SMNVEV (reference sequence). V trimming: 3 bases; J trimming: 6 bases; junction bases outside the gene matches: 8. The CDR3 loop reads CASSLSNRGGQPQHF. The DNA of the CDR3 is TGTGCCAGCAGTTTGTCAAACAGGGGCGGTCAGCCCCAGCATTTT.

The rearrangement uses TRBV5-4 and TRBJ2-3, with 8 bases lining up with TRBD1. In germline, CDR1 is SGHNT, CDR2 YYREEE (reference sequence). This CDR3 contains 17 residues. The trim removed 0 bases at V and 6 bases at J, leaving 12 bases unmatched. The CDR3 DNA follows: TGTGCCAGCAGCTTGGCCCCCGAGACAGGGGTTTTGGATACGCAGTATTTT. Encoded protein: CASSLAPETGVLDTQYF.

There are a few counts of this clone. In DNA form, the CDR3 reads TGTGCCAGCATCCCCGGGGGGGGGAATGAAAAACTGTTTTTT. This translates into CASIPGGGNEKLFF. The rearrangement uses TRBV28 and TRBJ1-4; D is perhaps TRBD1 (5 bases). The length of the CDR3 is 14 residues. Germline CDR1 reads MDHEN; CDR2 reads SYDVKM. Trimming left V 7 bases short and J 5 bases short, with 14 bases between.

The chain joins TRBV28 to TRBJ2-5, with a possible D match to TRBD1 (5 bases). CDR1 MDHEN and CDR2 SYDVKM come from the germline V gene. The germline V and J ends were trimmed by 3 bases and 4 bases, with 9 bases remaining between them. This CDR3 has 13 residues. The CDR3 is CASSLRDRETQYF. DNA for the CDR3: TGTGCCAGCAGTTTGCGAGACAGAGAGACCCAGTACTTC.

The chain has TRBV4-2 and TRBJ1-1, with 7 bases matching TRBD1. With 4 bases clipped from V and 3 bases from J, the junction kept 5 bases outside the gene matches. Germline-derived CDR1 and CDR2 are LGHNA and YNFKEQ. This CDR3 is 14 amino acids long. This CDR3 reads CASSLRGADTEAFF. DNA for the CDR3: TGTGCCAGCAGCCTCAGGGGGGCCGACACTGAAGCTTTCTTT.

The V call is TRBV5-1, the J call TRBJ2-3, with TRBD1 identical over 7 bases. The CDR3 length is 14 residues. The germline CDR1 and CDR2 sequences are SGHRS and YFSETQ. V lost 4 bases to trimming and J lost 10 bases; unmatched junction nucleotides: 12. The CDR3 nucleotides read TGCGCCAGCAGCCCCGGGACAGAAAAGGGTGCGCAGTATTTT. Translation: CASSPGTEKGAQYF.

The rearrangement links TRBV12-5 to TRBJ1-2; D might be TRBD1 (5 bases). The germline V and J ends were trimmed by 0 bases and 8 bases, with 16 bases remaining between them. The germline V gene has CDR1 LGHNT and CDR2 FRNRAP. The CDR3 has 15 amino acids. The CDR3 region has the DNA TGTGCTAGTGGTTTGGTACTGGGGGGAATGGAAGGCTACACCTTC. Encoded protein: CASGLVLGGMEGYTF.

The chain recombines TRBV19 with TRBJ1-3; D perhaps matches TRBD1 (6 bases). The V gene's germline CDR1 is LNHDA and CDR2 SQIVND (reference sequence). Deletions cut 5 bases from V and 4 bases from J, with 9 bases between. The CDR3 contains 13 residues. The CDR3, as DNA: TGTGCCAGTAGTTGGGACAAAGGAAACACCATATATTTT. Protein sequence: CASSWDKGNTIYF.

This sequence joins TRBV7-3 and TRBJ2-7, with 7 bases that match TRBD2. Germline V gene lookup returns CDR1 SGHTA and CDR2 FQGTGA. Trimming at V came to 5 bases and at J to 0 bases, leaving 7 bases not matched to a gene. The CDR3 consists of 15 residues. CDR3 region: CASSPSGGSSYEQYF. Here the CDR3 DNA reads TGTGCCAGCAGCCCCTCCGGGGGGAGCTCCTACGAGCAGTACTTC.

V is TRBV27 and J is TRBJ1-4; 8 nucleotides match TRBD1. The CDR3 contains 15 residues. In germline, CDR1 is MNHEY, CDR2 SMNVEV (reference sequence). V gave up 4 bases and J gave up 3 bases; unmatched junction bases: 4. The CDR3 spells CASSSGGGANEKLFF. As DNA, the CDR3 is TGTGCCAGCAGTTCAGGGGGCGGGGCTAATGAAAAACTGTTTTTT. The full variable domain, with the rest looked up from reference TRBV27 and TRBJ1-4, is EAQVTQNPRYLITVTGKKLTVTCSQNMNHEYMSWYRQDPGLGLRQIYYSMNVEVTDKGDVPEGYKVSRKEKRNFPLILESPSPNQTSLYFCASSSGGGANEKLFFGSGTQLSVL.

The chain links TRBV11-2 to TRBJ2-7; 7 bases fit TRBD1. Germline V gene data show CDR1 as SGHAT and CDR2 as FQNNGV. J was trimmed by 3 bases and V by 4 bases; bases with no gene match: 9. The CDR3 covers 15 residues. The CDR3 here is CASSSVADRSYEQYF. The CDR3 coding sequence is TGTGCCAGCAGCTCCGTCGCGGACAGGAGCTACGAGCAGTACTTC.

The V call is TRBV19, the J call TRBJ2-3, with 7 bases matching TRBD1. The CDR3 extends over 15 amino acids. The junction had 3 bases not matched to a gene; V was cut back by 3 bases and J by 0 bases. Germline V CDR1 and CDR2: LNHDA, SQIVND (reference sequence). The CDR3 nucleotides read TGTGCCAGTAGTATTATGACAGGGAGCACAGATACGCAGTATTTT. It codes for CASSIMTGSTDTQYF.

This sequence joins TRBV2 and TRBJ1-5; D not resolved. V was trimmed by 4 bases and J by 2 bases, leaving 12 bases between them. This CDR3 has 15 residues. Germline CDR1 and CDR2: SNHLY and FYNNEI. The CDR3 coding sequence is TGTGCCAGCAGTGGCCCGGGATATGGCAATCAGCCCCAGCATTTT. Its translation is CASSGPGYGNQPQHF. The entire variable domain, with the rest obtained from reference TRBV2 and TRBJ1-5, is as follows: EPEVTQTPSHQVTQMGQEVILRCVPISNHLYFYWYRQILGQKVEFLVSFYNNEISEKSEIFDDQFSVERPDGSNFTLKIRSTKLEDSAMYFCASSGPGYGNQPQHFGDGTRLSIL.

This clone was detected only once. CDR3 in DNA: TGCGCCAGCAGCTTGGGAGCGGATAATATCGGAAACACCATATATTTT. Protein product: CASSLGADNIGNTIYF. The gene calls are TRBV5-1 and TRBJ1-3; no clear D. In germline, CDR1 is SGHRS, CDR2 YFSETQ. V was cut by 0 bases and J by 4 bases, with 14 bases left in between. The CDR3 spans 16 residues. The full variable domain, in which reference TRBV5-1 and TRBJ1-3 provide the parts outside the CDR3, is KAGVTQTPRYLIKTRGQQVTLSCSPISGHRSVSWYQQTPGQGLQFLFEYFSETQRNKGNFPGRFSGRQFSNSRSEMNVSTLELGDSALYLCASSLGADNIGNTIYFGEGSWLTVV.

As regards this clone: The conserved closing phenylalanine or tryptophan is absent in this CDR3, likely reflecting a read error. The DNA is omitted, as the CDR3 cannot be located on it reliably, and the CDR3 follows TCRdb's listing. The V call is TRBV5-1, the J call TRBJ1-5; the D call TRBD1 from the table was never checked on the DNA. Germline V CDR1 and CDR2: SGHRS, YFSETQ. Counting both end residues, the CDR3 totals 12 amino acids. The CDR3 sequence: CASSLVTGERVG.

V usage is TRBV7-2 and J usage is TRBJ2-1; D is possibly TRBD2 (7 bases). From germline, CDR1 is SGHTA and CDR2 FQGNSA. This CDR3 is built from 15 residues. Deletions cut 0 bases from V and 4 bases from J, with 10 bases between. Written as DNA, the CDR3 is TGTGCCAGCAGCTTAGCGGGGAGGGGGTACAATGAGCAGTTCTTC. Translating it yields CASSLAGRGYNEQFF.

This clone has more than one count but fewer than ten. The chain has TRBV11-3 and TRBJ2-1, with D perhaps TRBD2 (6 bases). V lost 5 bases and J 8 bases, leaving 16 bases between the germline ends. Germline V gives CDR1 SGHNT, CDR2 YENEEA. CDR3 length: 14 amino acids. This CDR3 reads CASSPGLSSDEQFF. The CDR3 DNA reads as TGTGCCAGCAGCCCGGGACTGTCTAGCGATGAGCAGTTCTTC.

The chain employs TRBV7-8 and TRBJ2-2; 9 bases match TRBD2. Germline V lookup: CDR1 SGHVS, CDR2 FQNEAQ. This CDR3 is built from 18 residues. V gave up 5 bases and J gave up 2 bases; unmatched junction bases: 12. CDR3 loop: CASSRKSRLADNTGELFF. The CDR3 DNA reads as TGTGCCAGCAGCCGAAAAAGTAGACTAGCGGATAACACCGGGGAGCTGTTTTTT. The variable domain in full, completed from reference TRBV7-8 and TRBJ2-2, reads GAGVSQSPRYKVAKRGQDVALRCDPISGHVSLFWYQQALGQGPEFLTYFQNEAQLDKSGLPSDRFFAERPEGSVSTLKIQRTQQEDSAVYLCASSRKSRLADNTGELFFGEGSRLTVL.